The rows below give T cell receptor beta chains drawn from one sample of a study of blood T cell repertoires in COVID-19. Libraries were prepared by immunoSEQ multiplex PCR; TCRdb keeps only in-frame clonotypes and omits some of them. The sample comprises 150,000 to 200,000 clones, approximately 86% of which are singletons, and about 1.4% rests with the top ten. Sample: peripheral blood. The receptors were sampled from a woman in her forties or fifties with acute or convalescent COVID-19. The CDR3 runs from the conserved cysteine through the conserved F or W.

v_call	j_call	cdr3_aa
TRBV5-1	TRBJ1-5	CASSRDSNQPQHF
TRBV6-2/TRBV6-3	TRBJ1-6	CASSYSGGDGDSPLHF
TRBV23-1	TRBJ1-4	CASPKGVGTNEKLFF
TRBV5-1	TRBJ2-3	CASSLDPGGTDTQYF
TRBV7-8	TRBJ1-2	CASSLGEFADGYTF
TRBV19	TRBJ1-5	CASSISFSNQPQHF
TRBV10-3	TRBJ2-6	CAVSQVVNSGANVLTF
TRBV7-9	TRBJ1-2	CASSRSGLYGYTF
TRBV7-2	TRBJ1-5	CASRPDRESNQPQHF
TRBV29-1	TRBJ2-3	CSVESGTSTDTQYF
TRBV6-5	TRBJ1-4	CASSYLTGDEKLFF
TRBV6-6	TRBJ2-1	CASRGGDYNEQFF
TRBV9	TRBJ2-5	CASSPSGLRETQYF
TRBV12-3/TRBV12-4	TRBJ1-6	CASSKQGYSPLHF
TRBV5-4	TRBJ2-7	CASSLFGGAYEQYF
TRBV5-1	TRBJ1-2	CASSLGSGTYGYTF
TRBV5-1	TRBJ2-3	CASSLGTSGNTDTQYF
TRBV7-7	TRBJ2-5	CASSWGQGPTETQYF
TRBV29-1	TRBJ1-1	CSLEKPNTEAFF
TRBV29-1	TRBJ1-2	CSVEGSYGYTF
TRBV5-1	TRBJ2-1	CASSSAGLAGEWLFF
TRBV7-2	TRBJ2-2	CASSFTSGGTGELFF
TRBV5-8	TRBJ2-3	CASSPDMGHLTDTQYF
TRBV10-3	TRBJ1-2	CAITPDRENYGYTF
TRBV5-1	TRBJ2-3	CASSSNSPWEGDTQYF
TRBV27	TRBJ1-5	CASSLSGTGGNQPQHF
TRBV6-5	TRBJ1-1	CASTIPRDTEAFF
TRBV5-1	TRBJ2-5	CASSLWTDWEETQYF
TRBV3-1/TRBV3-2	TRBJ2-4	CASSQDLDSGPYF
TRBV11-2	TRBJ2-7	CASSFTRGGNEQYF
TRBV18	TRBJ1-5	CASSPESVDQPQHF
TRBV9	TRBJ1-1	CASSRLTGRVEAFF
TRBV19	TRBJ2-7	CASKKGQGVYEQYF
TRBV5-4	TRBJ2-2	CASTDRRNTGELFF
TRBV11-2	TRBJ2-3	CASSTAASGGAWYF
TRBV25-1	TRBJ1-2	CASSEPGDRNYGYTF
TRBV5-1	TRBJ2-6	CASSFYSGANVLTF
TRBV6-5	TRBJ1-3	CASSLDSHSGNTIYF
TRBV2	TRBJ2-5	CASRSLRETQYF
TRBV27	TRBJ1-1	CASSLSRQANHLNEAFF
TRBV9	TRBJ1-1	CASSLGGATEAFF
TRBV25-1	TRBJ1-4	CASTGTSNEKLFF
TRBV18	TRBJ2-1	CASSPGQGNEQFF
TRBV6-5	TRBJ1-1	CASLDRGAEAFF
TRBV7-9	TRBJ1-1	CASSLGEGTEAFF
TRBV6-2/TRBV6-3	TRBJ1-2	CASSYLVLRAYGYTF
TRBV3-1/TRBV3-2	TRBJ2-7	CASSQDPGGEQYF
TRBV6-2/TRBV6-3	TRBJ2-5	CASSPTGGIISRQYF
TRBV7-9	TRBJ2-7	CASSGTGGRDYEQYF
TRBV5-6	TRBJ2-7	CASSAGPAGYEQYF
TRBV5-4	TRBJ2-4	CASSQQGAKNIQYF
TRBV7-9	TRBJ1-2	CASSQNRDRASYGYTF
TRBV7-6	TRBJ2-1	CASSSLAGGLNEQFF